What follows are 22 T cell receptor beta chains derived from one specimen sequenced in a study of blood T cells in healthy people across ages. The authors ran a second PCR of roughly 7 to 11 cycles using a sample-barcoded 5' primer and a J-beta primer mix. Each CDR3 protein gets one entry after TCRdb re-called the 5' RACE reads with MiXCR. The profile shows about 1 million distinct CDR3 sequences, under 55% of them singletons. Specimen: blood. The receptors were sampled from a woman aged 55-75 years in good health.

As for this clonotype: A far larger clone is one base from this, pointing to a likely read error. This chain uses TRBV7-2 with TRBJ2-7; D gene unclear. The J call is in doubt because the DNA end fits TRBJ2-5 better. This CDR3 region has 11 residues. Germline V gene sequence: CDR1 SGHTA, CDR2 FQGNSA. In DNA form, the CDR3 reads TGTGCCGGCAGCTTACGGGAGACCCAGTACTTC. This gives the protein CAGSLRETQYF.

This chain uses TRBV4-2 with TRBJ2-7; 9 bases align to TRBD2. The J call may be mistaken, given a closer DNA end match to TRBJ2-5. This CDR3 region has 16 residues. The germline gives CDR1 LGHNA, CDR2 YNFKEQ. Here the CDR3 reads CASSHPGLASRETQYF. CDR3 sequence (DNA): TGTGCCAGCAGCCACCCGGGACTAGCTTCTCGAGAGACCCAGTACTTC.

This clonotype was detected ten times or more. The chain recombines TRBV11-2 with TRBJ2-1; 9 positions match TRBD2. V shed 2 bases, J shed 3 bases, and the junction held 17 bases outside the gene matches. Germline CDR1 and CDR2: SGHAT and FQNNGV. There are 20 residues in the CDR3. The CDR3 is CASSLRGSLAGRGGYNEQFF. The CDR3 DNA is TGTGCCAGCAGCTTACGTGGGAGTCTAGCGGGGAGAGGGGGCTACAATGAGCAGTTCTTC.

This clonotype was observed a handful of times. The rearrangement uses TRBV28 and TRBJ2-7; the match to TRBD2 covers 10 bases. This CDR3 contains 14 residues. With 7 bases clipped from V and 3 bases from J, the junction kept 6 bases outside the gene matches. Germline CDR1 MDHEN, CDR2 SYDVKM. The chain's CDR3 is CASTPSGSGYEQYF. CDR3 coding DNA: TGTGCCAGCACTCCTAGCGGGAGTGGCTACGAGCAGTACTTC.

This clonotype was seen only a few times. The J gene is TRBJ1-4, the V gene TRBV7-9; TRBD1 agrees at 12 bases. Germline V lookup: CDR1 SEHNR, CDR2 FQNEAQ (reference sequence). V dropped 4 bases and J dropped 1; count of bases not matched to a gene: 4. There are 17 residues in the CDR3. The CDR3 spells CASSWDRGRRTNEKLFF. The DNA of the CDR3 is TGTGCCAGCAGCTGGGACAGGGGGCGACGAACTAATGAAAAACTGTTTTTT. Together with reference TRBV7-9 and TRBJ1-4, the CDR3 gives the full variable domain: DTGVSQNPRHKITKRGQNVTFRCDPISEHNRLYWYRQTLGQGPEFLTYFQNEAQLEKSRLLSDRFSAERPKGSFSTLEIQRTEQGDSAMYLCASSWDRGRRTNEKLFFGSGTQLSVL.

This chain uses TRBV11-2 with TRBJ1-4; 12 nucleotides align to TRBD1. CDR3 length: 15 amino acids. The junction had 10 bases not matched to a gene; V was cut back by 5 bases and J by 12 bases. Germline V gene lookup returns CDR1 SGHAT and CDR2 FQNNGV. Here the CDR3 reads CASSPSGTGGAELFF. The DNA of the CDR3 is TGTGCCAGCAGCCCCAGTGGGACAGGGGGCGCGGAACTGTTTTTT.

CDR3 DNA: TGTGCCAGCAGCTTAGGCCCAGGGATCCACGAGCAGTACTTC. This codes for CASSLGPGIHEQYF. The chain combines TRBV7-2 with TRBJ2-4; possibly TRBD1 for D (5 bases). The better agreement between TRBJ2-7 and the DNA end casts doubt on the J call. The germline V gene encodes CDR1 SGHTA and CDR2 FQGNSA. This CDR3 is 14 amino acids long.

V and J are TRBV20-1 and TRBJ2-3, with 9 nucleotides matching TRBD2. The CDR3 length is 14 residues. CDR1 is DFQATT, CDR2 SNEGSKA, per germline (reference sequence). The V and J ends lost 5 bases and 2 bases, in that order; junction bases with no gene match: 5. Written as DNA, the CDR3 is TGCAGTGCTCTACTAGCGGGCTTCACAGATACGCAGTATTTT. As protein: CSALLAGFTDTQYF.

The chain links TRBV5-6 to TRBJ2-6; D remains unclear. Germline V CDR1 and CDR2: SGHDT, YYEEEE. CDR3 length equals 12 residues. The V gene lost 2 bases and the J gene lost 5 bases, with 2 bases spanning the gap. The CDR3 nucleotides are TGTGCCAGCAGCTTCTGGGCCAACGTCCTGACTTTC. Residues: CASSFWANVLTF.

This clonotype was detected only a few times. The rearrangement links TRBV28 to TRBJ2-5; 7 bases agree with TRBD2. Germline CDR1 and CDR2: MDHEN and SYDVKM. V lost 9 bases, J lost 5 bases, and 15 bases stayed unmatched. This CDR3 has 15 amino acids. The CDR3 sequence: CASESGEGLKETQYF. The CDR3 DNA is TGTGCCAGTGAATCTGGGGAGGGCCTAAAGGAGACCCAGTACTTC.

This rearrangement joins TRBV12-3 or TRBV12-4 to TRBJ2-1, with TRBD2 as a possible D gene (6 bases). Trimming shortened V by 7 bases and J by 5 bases, and 15 bases separated the two germline ends. The CDR3 length is 14 residues. CDR3: CASNFVGRHNEQFF. CDR3 nucleotide sequence: TGTGCCAGCAATTTTGTTGGGAGGCACAATGAGCAGTTCTTC.

The V and J genes are TRBV27 and TRBJ2-7, with 8 bases fitting TRBD2. V lost 3 bases to trimming and J lost 3 bases; unmatched junction nucleotides: 10. The CDR3 has 16 amino acids. CDR1 and CDR2 (germline): MNHEY, SMNVEV (reference sequence). This chain's CDR3 is CASSFFAAGGGYEQYF. In DNA, the CDR3 is TGTGCCAGCAGTTTTTTCGCGGCGGGAGGAGGCTACGAGCAGTACTTC.

This clonotype was seen more than once but under ten times. This chain joins TRBV25-1 and TRBJ1-4, with D maybe TRBD1 (5 bases). Trimming cost V 5 bases and J 7 bases, with 17 bases left between them. This CDR3 region has 15 residues. From germline, CDR1 is MGHDK and CDR2 SYGVNS. In DNA form, the CDR3 reads TGTGCCAGCAGTAAAAGCGGGACTAGGGTTGAAAAACTGTTTTTT. The encoded protein is CASSKSGTRVEKLFF.

This chain links TRBV6-6 with TRBJ1-6, with 7 nucleotides matching TRBD1. The CDR3 is made up of 17 amino acids. Trimming at V came to 4 bases and at J to 1 base, leaving 7 bases not matched to a gene. From germline, CDR1 is MNHNY and CDR2 SVGAGI (reference sequence). The CDR3 coding sequence is TGTGCCAGCAGTTCCAATGCAGGGGGATCCTATAATTCACCCCTCCACTTT. It is translated as CASSSNAGGSYNSPLHF.

The V gene is TRBV5-1, the J gene TRBJ2-2; TRBD1 agrees at 9 bases. Unmatched junction bases numbered 5, after V lost 3 bases and J lost 5 bases. Germline CDR1 and CDR2: SGHRS and YFSETQ. This CDR3 has 15 amino acids. CDR3 residues: CASSSDRGRTGELFF. The DNA of the CDR3 is TGCGCCAGCAGCTCCGACAGGGGGAGGACCGGGGAGCTGTTTTTT.

The DNA of the CDR3 is TGTGCCAGTAGTAATTCGGAGGGAATGGGCATTCAGTACTTC. Translation gives CASSNSEGMGIQYF. The chain couples TRBV19 to TRBJ2-7; D is perhaps TRBD2 (6 bases). The last part of the DNA fits TRBJ2-4 better; the J call may be wrong. The V gene's germline CDR1 is LNHDA and CDR2 SQIVND (reference sequence). The CDR3 spans 14 residues.

DNA of the CDR3: TGCGCCAGCAGCCCCCTGGATCTAGCGACACTTCCCTACGAGCAGTACTTC. This codes for CASSPLDLATLPYEQYF. The chain combines TRBV5-1 with TRBJ2-7; TRBD2 is a possible D gene (6 bases). Trimming shortened V by 4 bases and J by 2 bases, and 22 bases separated the two germline ends. The CDR3 is 17 amino acids. Germline V CDR1 and CDR2: SGHRS, YFSETQ.

The rearrangement joins TRBV15 to TRBJ2-1, with D tentatively TRBD1 (6 bases). The CDR3 loop spans 13 amino acids. V lost 5 bases and J lost 9, with 14 bases in between. Germline V CDR1 and CDR2: LNHNV, YYDKDF (reference sequence). The CDR3 protein is CATSDLGQLEQFF. In DNA, the CDR3 is TGTGCCACCAGCGACCTGGGACAACTTGAGCAGTTCTTC.

J is TRBJ2-3 and V is TRBV12-3 or TRBV12-4; no reliable D call. This CDR3 has 14 residues. With 3 bases removed from V and 1 base from J, the gap between germline ends came to 8 bases. CDR3 bases: TGTGCCAGCAGTTTGTCGGAAGGCACAGATACGCAGTATTTT. This encodes CASSLSEGTDTQYF.

This clonotype has only a few counts. The CDR3 here is CATQGQGSLYGYTF. As DNA, the CDR3 is TGTGCCACCCAGGGACAGGGGAGTCTCTATGGCTACACCTTC. This sequence joins TRBV10-3 and TRBJ1-2, with TRBD1 matching over 10 bases. Losses at the gene ends were 10 bases for V and 4 bases for J; bases not matched to a gene: 9. This CDR3 region has 14 residues. Germline values: CDR1 ENHRY, CDR2 SYGVKD.

The gene calls are TRBV7-9 and TRBJ1-2, with 12 bases identical to TRBD1. The CDR3 has 16 amino acids. CDR1 and CDR2 (germline): SEHNR, FQNEAQ (reference sequence). J was trimmed by 3 bases and V by 5 bases; bases with no gene match: 7. The DNA of the CDR3 is TGTGCCAGCAGCCCTTTCGGGACAGGGGGCGACTATGGCTACACCTTC. It translates to CASSPFGTGGDYGYTF. The full variable domain, its missing parts supplied by reference TRBV7-9 and TRBJ1-2, is DTGVSQNPRHKITKRGQNVTFRCDPISEHNRLYWYRQTLGQGPEFLTYFQNEAQLEKSRLLSDRFSAERPKGSFSTLEIQRTEQGDSAMYLCASSPFGTGGDYGYTFGSGTRLTVV.

This clonotype has just one count. The chain combines TRBV24-1 with TRBJ2-3; D is undetermined. V shed 9 bases and J shed 0 bases, with 12 bases lying between them. The germline V gene has CDR1 KGHDR and CDR2 SFDVKD. The CDR3 runs 14 residues. The CDR3: CATGLVGSTDTQYF. CDR3 nucleotides: TGTGCCACCGGTCTAGTGGGAAGCACAGATACGCAGTATTTT.